The entry below gives a single TCR beta chain sequence along with its context. What it recognizes is unknown. These data belong to a study of graft-versus-host responses after intestinal transplantation. General study results and limits: Peak GvH clone levels in circulation were associated with early post-transplant HvG declines.

Profiling relied on immunoSEQ multiplex PCR, and the TCRdb table lists in-frame clones only, not all of them. Among about 39,000 clones listed, nearly 90% were seen once. CDR1 is LNHDA and CDR2 is SQIVND in the germline V gene (reference sequence). CDR3 length equals 13 residues. V was pared by 4 bases and J by 4 bases, with 10 bases between. The specimen was PBMCs, collected approximately 270 days after transplant. V and J are TRBV19 and TRBJ1-1; no firm D call. The sequence was collected from a human patient who received an intestinal transplant, so some T cells may come from the graft donor. The CDR3 sequence is CASSTGLGTEAFF. CDR3 in DNA: TGTGCCAGTAGTACAGGACTGGGCACTGAAGCTTTCTTT.